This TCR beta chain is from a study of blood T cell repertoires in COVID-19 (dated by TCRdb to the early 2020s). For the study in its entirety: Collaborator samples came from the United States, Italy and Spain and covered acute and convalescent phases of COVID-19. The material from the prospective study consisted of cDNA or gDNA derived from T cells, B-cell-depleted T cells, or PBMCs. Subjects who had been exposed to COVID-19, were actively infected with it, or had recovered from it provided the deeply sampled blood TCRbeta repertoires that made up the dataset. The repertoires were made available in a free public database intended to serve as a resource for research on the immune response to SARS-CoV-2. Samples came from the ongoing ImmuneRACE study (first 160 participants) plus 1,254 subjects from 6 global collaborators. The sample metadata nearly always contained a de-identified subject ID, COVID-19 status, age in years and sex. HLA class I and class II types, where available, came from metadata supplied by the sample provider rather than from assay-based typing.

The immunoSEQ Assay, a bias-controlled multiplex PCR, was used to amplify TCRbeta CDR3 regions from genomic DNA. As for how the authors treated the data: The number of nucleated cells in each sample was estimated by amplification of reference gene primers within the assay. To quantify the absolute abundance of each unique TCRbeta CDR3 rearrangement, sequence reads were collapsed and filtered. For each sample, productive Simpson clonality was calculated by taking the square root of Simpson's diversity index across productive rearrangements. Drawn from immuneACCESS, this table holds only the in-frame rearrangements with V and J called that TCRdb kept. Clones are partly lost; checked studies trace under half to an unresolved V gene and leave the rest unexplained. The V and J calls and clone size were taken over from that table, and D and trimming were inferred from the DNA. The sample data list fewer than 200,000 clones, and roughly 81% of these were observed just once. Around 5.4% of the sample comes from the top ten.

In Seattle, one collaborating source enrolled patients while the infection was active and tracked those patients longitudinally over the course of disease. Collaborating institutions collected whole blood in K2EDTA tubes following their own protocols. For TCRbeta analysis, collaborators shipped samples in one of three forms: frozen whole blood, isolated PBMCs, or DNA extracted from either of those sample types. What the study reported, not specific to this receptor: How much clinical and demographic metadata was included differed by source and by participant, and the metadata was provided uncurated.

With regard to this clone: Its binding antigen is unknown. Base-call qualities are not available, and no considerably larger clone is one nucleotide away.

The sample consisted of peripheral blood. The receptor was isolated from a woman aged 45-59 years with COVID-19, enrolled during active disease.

The nucleotide sequence reads as follows: TGTGCCAGCAGCTTGGGGACAAACTTAGATGAAGCTTTCTTT. Protein translation: CASSLGTNLDEAFF. The rearranged chain carries TRBV5-8 and TRBJ1-1, with TRBD1 perhaps the D gene, on 5 matching bases. There are 14 amino acids in the CDR3, from cysteine to phenylalanine inclusive. The retained sequence is limited to the CDR3, 42 bases, with the frame set at the first base. The germline V gene supplies CDR1 SGHTS and CDR2 YDEGEE. V and J lose 0 bases and 7 bases, and a span of 13 bases separates them. Outside the CDR3, residues come from the reference TRBV5-8 and TRBJ1-1 proteins, so the full variable domain is: EAGVTQSPTHLIKTRGQQATLRCSPISGHTSVYWYQQALGLGLQFLLWYDEGEERNRGNFPPRFSGRQFPNYSSELNVNALELEDSALYLCASSLGTNLDEAFFGQGTRLTVV.